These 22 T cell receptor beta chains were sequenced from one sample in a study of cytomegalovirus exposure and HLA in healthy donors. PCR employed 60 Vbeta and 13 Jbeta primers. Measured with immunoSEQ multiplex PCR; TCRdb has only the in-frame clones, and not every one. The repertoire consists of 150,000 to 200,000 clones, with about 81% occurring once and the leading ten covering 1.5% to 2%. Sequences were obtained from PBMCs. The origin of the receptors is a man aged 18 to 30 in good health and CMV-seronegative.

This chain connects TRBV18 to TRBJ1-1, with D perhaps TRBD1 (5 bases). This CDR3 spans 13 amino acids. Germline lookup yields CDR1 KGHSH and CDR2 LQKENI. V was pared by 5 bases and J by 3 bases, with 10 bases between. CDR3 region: CASSRGGDTEAFF. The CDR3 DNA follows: TGTGCCAGCTCAAGGGGTGGGGACACTGAAGCTTTCTTT.

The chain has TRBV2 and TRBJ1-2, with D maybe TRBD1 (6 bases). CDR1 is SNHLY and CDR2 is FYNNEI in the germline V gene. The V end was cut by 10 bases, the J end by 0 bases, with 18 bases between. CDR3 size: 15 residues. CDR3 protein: CATKTGRNPNYGYTF. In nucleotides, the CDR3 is TGTGCCACTAAAACAGGGAGAAACCCTAACTATGGCTACACCTTC.

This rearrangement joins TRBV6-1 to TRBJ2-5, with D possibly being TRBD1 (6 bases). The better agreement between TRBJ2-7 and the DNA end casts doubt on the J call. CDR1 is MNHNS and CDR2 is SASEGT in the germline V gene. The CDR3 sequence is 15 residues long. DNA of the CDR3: TGTGCCAGCAGTCCAAACAGGGTGGCCGGCTACGAGCAGTACTTC. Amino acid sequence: CASSPNRVAGYEQYF.

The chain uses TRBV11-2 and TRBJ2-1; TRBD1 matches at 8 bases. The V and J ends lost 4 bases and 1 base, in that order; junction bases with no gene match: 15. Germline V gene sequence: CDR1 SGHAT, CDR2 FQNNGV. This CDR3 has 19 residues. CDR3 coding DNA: TGTGCCAGCAGCTCCGGGCCGGGGAGGACAGGGAGGTCCTACAATGAGCAGTTCTTC. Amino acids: CASSSGPGRTGRSYNEQFF.

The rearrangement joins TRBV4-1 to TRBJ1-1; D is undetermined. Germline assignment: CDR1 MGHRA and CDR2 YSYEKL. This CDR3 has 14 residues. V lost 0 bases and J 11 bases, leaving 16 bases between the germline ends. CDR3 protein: CASSQDRTSRRAFF. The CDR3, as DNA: TGCGCCAGCAGCCAAGATAGGACTTCCCGACGGGCTTTCTTT.

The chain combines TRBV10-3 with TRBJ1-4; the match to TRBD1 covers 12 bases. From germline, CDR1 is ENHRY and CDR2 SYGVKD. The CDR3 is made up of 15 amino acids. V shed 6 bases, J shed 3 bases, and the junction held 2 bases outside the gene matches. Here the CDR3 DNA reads TGTGCCATCAGCAGGGACAGGGGGCCTAATGAAAAACTGTTTTTT. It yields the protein CAISRDRGPNEKLFF.

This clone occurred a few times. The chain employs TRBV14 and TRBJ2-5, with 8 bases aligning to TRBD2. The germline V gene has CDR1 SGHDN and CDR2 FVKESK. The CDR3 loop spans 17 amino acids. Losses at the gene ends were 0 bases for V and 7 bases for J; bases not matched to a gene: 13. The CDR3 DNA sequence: TGTGCCAGCAGCCAAGAACGTGGACTAGCCCCCAAAGTGACCCAGTACTTC. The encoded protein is CASSQERGLAPKVTQYF.

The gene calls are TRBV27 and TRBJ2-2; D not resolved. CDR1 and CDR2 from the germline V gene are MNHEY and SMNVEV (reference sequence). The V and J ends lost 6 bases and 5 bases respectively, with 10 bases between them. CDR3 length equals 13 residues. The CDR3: CASRLIDTGELFF. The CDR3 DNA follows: TGTGCCAGCAGGTTAATAGATACCGGGGAGCTGTTTTTT.

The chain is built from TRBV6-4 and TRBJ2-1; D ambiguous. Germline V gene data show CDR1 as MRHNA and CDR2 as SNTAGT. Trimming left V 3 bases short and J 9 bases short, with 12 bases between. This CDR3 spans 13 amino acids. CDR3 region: CASSEVTTSEQFF. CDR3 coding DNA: TGTGCCAGCAGTGAAGTCACTACCAGTGAGCAGTTCTTC.

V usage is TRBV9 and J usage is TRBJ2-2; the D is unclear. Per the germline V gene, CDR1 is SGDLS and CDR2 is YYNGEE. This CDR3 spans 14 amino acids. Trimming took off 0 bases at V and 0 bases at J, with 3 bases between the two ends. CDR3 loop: CASSVAANTGELFF. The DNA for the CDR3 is TGTGCCAGCAGCGTAGCTGCGAACACCGGGGAGCTGTTTTTT.

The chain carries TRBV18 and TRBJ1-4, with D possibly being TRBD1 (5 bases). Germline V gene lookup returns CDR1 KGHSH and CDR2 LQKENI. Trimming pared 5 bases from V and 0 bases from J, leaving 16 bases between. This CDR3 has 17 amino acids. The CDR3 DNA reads TGTGCCAGCTCAGGGACTCATAATCCGACAACTAATGAAAAACTGTTTTTT. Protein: CASSGTHNPTTNEKLFF. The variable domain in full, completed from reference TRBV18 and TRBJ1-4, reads NAGVMQNPRHLVRRRGQEARLRCSPMKGHSHVYWYRQLPEEGLKFMVYLQKENIIDESGMPKERFSAEFPKEGPSILRIQQVVRGDSAAYFCASSGTHNPTTNEKLFFGSGTQLSVL.

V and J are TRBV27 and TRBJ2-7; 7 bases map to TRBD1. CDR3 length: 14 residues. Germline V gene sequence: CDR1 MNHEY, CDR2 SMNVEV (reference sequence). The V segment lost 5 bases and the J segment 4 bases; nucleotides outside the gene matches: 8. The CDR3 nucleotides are TGTGCCAGCAGTCCTAACCGGGGACAGTACGAGCAGTACTTC. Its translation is CASSPNRGQYEQYF.

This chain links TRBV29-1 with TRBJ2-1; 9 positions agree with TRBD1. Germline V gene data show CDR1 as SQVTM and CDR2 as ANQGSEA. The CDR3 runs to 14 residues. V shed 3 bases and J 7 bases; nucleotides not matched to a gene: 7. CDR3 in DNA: TGCAGCGTTGACCGGGACAGGGCCAGGAATGAGCAGTTCTTC. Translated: CSVDRDRARNEQFF.

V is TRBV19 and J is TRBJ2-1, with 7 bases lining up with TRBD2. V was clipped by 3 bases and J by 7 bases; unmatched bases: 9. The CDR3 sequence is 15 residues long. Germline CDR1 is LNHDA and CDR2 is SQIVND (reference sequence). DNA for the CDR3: TGTGCCAGTAGTATTCAAGGGGAGGGTAGGAATGAGCAGTTCTTC. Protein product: CASSIQGEGRNEQFF.

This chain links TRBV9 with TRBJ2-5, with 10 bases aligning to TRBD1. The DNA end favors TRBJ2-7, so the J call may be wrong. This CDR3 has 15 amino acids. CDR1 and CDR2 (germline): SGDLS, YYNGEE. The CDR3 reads CASSVEGQGNYEQYF. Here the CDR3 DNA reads TGTGCCAGCAGCGTAGAGGGACAGGGGAACTACGAGCAGTACTTC.

The CDR3 loop reads CASSFSSYRTPDSEAFF. Here the CDR3 DNA reads TGCGCCAGCAGCTTTTCGAGCTACAGGACCCCGGACAGTGAAGCTTTCTTT. V usage is TRBV5-1 and J usage is TRBJ1-1, with D possibly being TRBD1 (6 bases). Trimming left V 2 bases short and J 7 bases short, with 24 bases between. Germline V gene lookup returns CDR1 SGHRS and CDR2 YFSETQ. CDR3 size: 17 residues. Looking up the rest from reference TRBV5-1 and TRBJ1-1 gives the full variable domain: KAGVTQTPRYLIKTRGQQVTLSCSPISGHRSVSWYQQTPGQGLQFLFEYFSETQRNKGNFPGRFSGRQFSNSRSEMNVSTLELGDSALYLCASSFSSYRTPDSEAFFGQGTRLTVV.

The chain's CDR3 is CASRKTGVYEQYF. The DNA for the CDR3 is TGTGCCAGTAGGAAAACAGGGGTATACGAGCAGTACTTC. The V and J genes are TRBV19 and TRBJ2-7; 7 bases line up with TRBD1. This CDR3 contains 13 residues. Trimming at V came to 6 bases and at J to 4 bases, leaving 6 bases not matched to a gene. The germline CDR1 and CDR2 sequences are LNHDA and SQIVND (reference sequence).

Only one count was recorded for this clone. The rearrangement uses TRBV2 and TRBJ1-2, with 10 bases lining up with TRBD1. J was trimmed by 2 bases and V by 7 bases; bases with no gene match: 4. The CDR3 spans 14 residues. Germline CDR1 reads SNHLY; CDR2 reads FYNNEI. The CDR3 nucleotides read TGTGCCAGCAATCGGACAGGGGGAAACTATGGCTACACCTTC. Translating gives CASNRTGGNYGYTF. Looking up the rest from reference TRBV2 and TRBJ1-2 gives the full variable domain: EPEVTQTPSHQVTQMGQEVILRCVPISNHLYFYWYRQILGQKVEFLVSFYNNEISEKSEIFDDQFSVERPDGSNFTLKIRSTKLEDSAMYFCASNRTGGNYGYTFGSGTRLTVV.

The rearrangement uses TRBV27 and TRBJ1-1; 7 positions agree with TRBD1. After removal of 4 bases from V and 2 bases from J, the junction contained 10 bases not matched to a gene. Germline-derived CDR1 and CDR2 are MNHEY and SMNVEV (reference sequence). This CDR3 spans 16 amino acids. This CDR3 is CASSYRATGFNTEAFF. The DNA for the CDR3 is TGTGCCAGCAGTTACCGAGCGACAGGGTTCAACACTGAAGCTTTCTTT.

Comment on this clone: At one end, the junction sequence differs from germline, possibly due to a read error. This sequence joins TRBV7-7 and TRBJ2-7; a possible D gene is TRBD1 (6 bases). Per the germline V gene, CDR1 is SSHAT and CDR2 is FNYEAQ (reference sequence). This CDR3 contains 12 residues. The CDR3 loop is CASSSLGGEQYF. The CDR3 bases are TGTGCTAGCAGCTCCCTAGGGGGCGAGCAGTACTTC.

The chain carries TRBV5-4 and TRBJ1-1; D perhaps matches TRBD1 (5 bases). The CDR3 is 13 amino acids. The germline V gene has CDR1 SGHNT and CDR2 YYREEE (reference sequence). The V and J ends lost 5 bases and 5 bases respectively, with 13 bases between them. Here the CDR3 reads CASRVGAGTEAFF. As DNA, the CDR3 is TGTGCCAGCAGGGTAGGGGCCGGGACTGAAGCTTTCTTT.

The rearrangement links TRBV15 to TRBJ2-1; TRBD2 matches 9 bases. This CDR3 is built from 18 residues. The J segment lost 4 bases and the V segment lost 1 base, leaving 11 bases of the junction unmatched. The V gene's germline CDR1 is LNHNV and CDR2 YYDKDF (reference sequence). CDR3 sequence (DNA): TGTGCCACCAGCAGAGTGGGGGCGCTAGCGGGAAATTACAATGAGCAGTTCTTC. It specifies CATSRVGALAGNYNEQFF.